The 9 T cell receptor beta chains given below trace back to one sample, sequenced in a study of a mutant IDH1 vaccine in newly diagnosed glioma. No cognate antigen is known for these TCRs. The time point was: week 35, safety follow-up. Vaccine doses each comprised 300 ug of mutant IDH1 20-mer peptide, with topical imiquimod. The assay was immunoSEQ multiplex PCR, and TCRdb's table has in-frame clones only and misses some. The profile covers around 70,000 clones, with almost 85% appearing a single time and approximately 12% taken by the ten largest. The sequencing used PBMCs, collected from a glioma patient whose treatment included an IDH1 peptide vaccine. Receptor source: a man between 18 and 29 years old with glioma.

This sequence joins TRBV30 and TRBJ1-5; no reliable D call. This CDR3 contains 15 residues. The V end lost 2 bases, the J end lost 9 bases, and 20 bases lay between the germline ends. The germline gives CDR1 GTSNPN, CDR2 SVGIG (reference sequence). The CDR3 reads CAWSTPAGPKGPQHF. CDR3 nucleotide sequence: TGTGCCTGGAGTACTCCTGCCGGGCCCAAGGGGCCCCAGCATTTT.

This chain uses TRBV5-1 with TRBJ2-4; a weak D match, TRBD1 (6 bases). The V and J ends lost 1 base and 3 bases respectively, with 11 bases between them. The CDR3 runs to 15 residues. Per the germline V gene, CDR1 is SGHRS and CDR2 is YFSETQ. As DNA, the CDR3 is TGCGCCAGCAGCTTGTGGGCAGGGGTCAAAAACATTCAGTACTTC. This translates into CASSLWAGVKNIQYF.

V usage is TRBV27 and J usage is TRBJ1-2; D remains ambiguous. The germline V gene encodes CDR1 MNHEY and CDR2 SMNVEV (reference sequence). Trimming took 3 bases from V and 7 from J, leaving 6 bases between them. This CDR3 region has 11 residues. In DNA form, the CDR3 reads TGTGCCAGCAGTTTCGGAGGTGGCTACACCTTC. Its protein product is CASSFGGGYTF.

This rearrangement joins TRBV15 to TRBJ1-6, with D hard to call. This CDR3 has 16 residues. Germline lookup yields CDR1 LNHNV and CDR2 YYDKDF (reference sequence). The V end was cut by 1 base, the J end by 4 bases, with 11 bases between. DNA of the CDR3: TGTGCCACCAGCAGAGGAGGAGGACCTTATAATTCACCCCTCCACTTT. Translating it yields CATSRGGGPYNSPLHF.

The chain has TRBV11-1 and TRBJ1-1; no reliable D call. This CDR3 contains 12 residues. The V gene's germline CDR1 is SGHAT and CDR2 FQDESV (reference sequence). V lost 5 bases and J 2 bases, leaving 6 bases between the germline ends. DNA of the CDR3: TGTGCCAGCAGCGCAGAAAACACTGAAGCTTTCTTT. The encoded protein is CASSAENTEAFF.

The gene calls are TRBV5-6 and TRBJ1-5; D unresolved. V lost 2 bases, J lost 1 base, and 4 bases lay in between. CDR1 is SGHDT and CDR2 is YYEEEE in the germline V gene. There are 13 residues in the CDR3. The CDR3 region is CASSLRSNQPQHF. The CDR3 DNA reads TGTGCCAGCAGCTTAAGGAGCAATCAGCCCCAGCATTTT.

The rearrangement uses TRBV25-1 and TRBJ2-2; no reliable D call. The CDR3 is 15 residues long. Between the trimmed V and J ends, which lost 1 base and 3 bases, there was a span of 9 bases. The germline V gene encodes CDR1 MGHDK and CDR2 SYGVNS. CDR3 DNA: TGTGCCAGCAGTGAATCGACCCCCTACACCGGGGAGCTGTTTTTT. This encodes CASSESTPYTGELFF.

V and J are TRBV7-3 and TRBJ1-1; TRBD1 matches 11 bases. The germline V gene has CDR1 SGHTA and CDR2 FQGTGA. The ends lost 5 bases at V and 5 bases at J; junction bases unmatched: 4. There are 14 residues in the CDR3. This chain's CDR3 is CASSRDRGGTEAFF. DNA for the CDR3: TGTGCCAGCAGCCGGGACAGGGGGGGGACTGAAGCTTTCTTT.

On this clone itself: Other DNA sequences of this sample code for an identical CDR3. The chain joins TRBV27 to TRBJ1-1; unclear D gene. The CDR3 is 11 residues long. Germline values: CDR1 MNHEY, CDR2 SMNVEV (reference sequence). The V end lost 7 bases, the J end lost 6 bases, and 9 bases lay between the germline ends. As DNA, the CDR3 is TGTGCCAGCACATCCGGGCCTGAAGCTTTCTTT. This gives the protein CASTSGPEAFF.